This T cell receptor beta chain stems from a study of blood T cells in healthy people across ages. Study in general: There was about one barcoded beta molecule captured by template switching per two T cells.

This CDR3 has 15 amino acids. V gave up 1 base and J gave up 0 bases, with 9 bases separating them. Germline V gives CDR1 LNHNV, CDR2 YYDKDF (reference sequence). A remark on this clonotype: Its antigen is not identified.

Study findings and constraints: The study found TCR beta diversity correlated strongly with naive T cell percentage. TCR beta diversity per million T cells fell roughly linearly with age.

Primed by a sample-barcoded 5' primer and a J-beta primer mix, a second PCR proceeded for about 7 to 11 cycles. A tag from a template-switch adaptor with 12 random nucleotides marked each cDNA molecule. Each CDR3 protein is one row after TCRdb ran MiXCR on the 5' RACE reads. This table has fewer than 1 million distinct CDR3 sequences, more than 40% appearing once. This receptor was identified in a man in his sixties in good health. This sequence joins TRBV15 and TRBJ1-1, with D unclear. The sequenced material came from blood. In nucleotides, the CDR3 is TGTGCCACCAGCAGAGGAGCACAGCTGAACACTGAAGCTTTCTTT. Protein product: CATSRGAQLNTEAFF. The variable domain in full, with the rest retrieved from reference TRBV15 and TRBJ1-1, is DAMVIQNPRYQVTQFGKPVTLSCSQTLNHNVMYWYQQKSSQAPKLLFHYYDKDFNNEADTPDNFQSRRPNTSFCFLDIRSPGLGDTAMYLCATSRGAQLNTEAFFGQGTRLTVV.